This T cell receptor beta chain was retrieved from a study of regulatory T cells in long-lasting Graves disease. This clonotype has at least ten counts. This sample's time point: newly diagnosed GD, antithyroid drugs for less than 3 months. Scientists built the TCR library using RNA that was extracted from PBMCs. Arm-PCR of CDR3 regions and iRepertoire HTBI primers were used to build TCR beta libraries. TCRdb reanalysed the multiplex PCR reads using MiXCR and keeps one entry per CDR3 protein. This repertoire shows about 540,000 distinct CDR3 sequences, approximately 13% found once; its top ten account for roughly 9.7%. The data were also submitted as part of a second study, on T cells in Graves' hyperthyroidism and ophthalmopathy.

The clonotype comes from a man aged 30 to 45 with Graves disease. The sample was peripheral blood mononuclear cells (PBMCs), taken at new diagnosis, from a patient treated with antithyroid drugs.

CDR3 loop: CASSQGEEQYF. The CDR3 region has the DNA TGTGCCAGCAGCCAGGGGGAGGAGCAGTACTTC. The chain has TRBV3-1 and TRBJ2-7; D possibly matches TRBD1 or TRBD2 (5 bases each). This CDR3 region has 11 residues. V lost 3 bases and J 7 bases, leaving 7 bases between the germline ends. Germline CDR1 is LGHDT and CDR2 is YNNKEL (reference sequence).